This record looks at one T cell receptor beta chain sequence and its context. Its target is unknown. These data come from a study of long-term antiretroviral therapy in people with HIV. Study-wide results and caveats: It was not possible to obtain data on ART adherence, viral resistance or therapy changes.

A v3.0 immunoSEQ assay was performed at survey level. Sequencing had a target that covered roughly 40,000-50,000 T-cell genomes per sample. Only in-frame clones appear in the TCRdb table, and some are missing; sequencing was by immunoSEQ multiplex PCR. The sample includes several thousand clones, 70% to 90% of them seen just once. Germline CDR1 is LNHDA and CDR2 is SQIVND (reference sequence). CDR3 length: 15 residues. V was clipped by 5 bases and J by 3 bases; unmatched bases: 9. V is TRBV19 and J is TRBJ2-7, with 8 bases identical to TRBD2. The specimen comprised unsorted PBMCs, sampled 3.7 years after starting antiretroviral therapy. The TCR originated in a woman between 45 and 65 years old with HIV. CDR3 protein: CASSPLGGVIYEQYF. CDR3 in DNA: TGTGCCAGTAGTCCCCTCGGGGGGGTTATCTACGAGCAGTACTTC.